This T cell receptor (beta chain) emerged from a study of vaccination effects on CD4 cells after COVID-19. Sequencing was performed with immunoSEQ multiplex PCR; in TCRdb, only in-frame clones are kept and a portion is missing. The sample holds 25,000 to 35,000 clones; 70% are singletons and the top ten take approximately 3.9%. As concerns this clone: Its specificity is not known.

Upon completion of 10 to 11 days in culture, CD4+ T cells were isolated. Testing of the vaccine recipients showed negative nucleocapsid antibodies and no prior SARS-CoV-2 infection. V lost 1 base and J 8 bases, leaving 9 bases between the germline ends. CDR1 is SSHAT and CDR2 is FNYEAQ in the germline V gene (reference sequence). This CDR3 has 13 amino acids. Study-level results: Long after vaccination, the clones induced by infection and by vaccine shrank markedly in size. There was only 1 of 255 vaccine-induced clones in healthy vaccinees that cross-reacted with common cold coronaviruses. Early post-infection timepoints were absent, and convalescent patients were few.

This receptor was taken from a human donor who received a COVID-19 vaccine. The chain joins TRBV7-7 to TRBJ2-1; D unclear. Sequences were derived from CD4+ T cells from PBMCs cultured without peptide, sampled before COVID-19 vaccination. CDR3 loop: CASSLGPRHEQFF. The DNA for the CDR3 is TGTGCCAGCAGCTTAGGGCCCCGCCATGAGCAGTTCTTC. Full variable domain (remainder filled in from reference TRBV7-7 and TRBJ2-1): GAGVSQSPRYKVTKRGQDVTLRCDPISSHATLYWYQQALGQGPEFLTYFNYEAQPDKSGLPSDRFSAERPEGSISTLTIQRTEQRDSAMYRCASSLGPRHEQFFGPGTRLTVL.